The clone carrying this T cell receptor beta chain was picked up one time. Its antigen is currently unknown. The assay was immunoSEQ multiplex PCR, and TCRdb's table has in-frame clones only and misses some. The sample lists some 170,000 clones, about 89% occurring once. The source of the sample is a study of cytomegalovirus exposure and HLA in healthy donors. Study observations and caveats: Some TCR beta chains (roughly 160 of them) were listed as cytomegalovirus-associated.

With 5 bases removed from V and 5 bases from J, the gap between germline ends came to 13 bases. From germline, CDR1 is SGHTA and CDR2 FQGNSA. This CDR3 region has 14 residues. This clonotype was obtained from a young man in good health and CMV-seropositive. V and J are TRBV7-2 and TRBJ1-5; D is uncertain. Material for sequencing was PBMCs. CDR3 nucleotides: TGTGCCAGCAGCCCATCCCAGGTGGATCAGCCCCAGCATTTT. Protein: CASSPSQVDQPQHF.